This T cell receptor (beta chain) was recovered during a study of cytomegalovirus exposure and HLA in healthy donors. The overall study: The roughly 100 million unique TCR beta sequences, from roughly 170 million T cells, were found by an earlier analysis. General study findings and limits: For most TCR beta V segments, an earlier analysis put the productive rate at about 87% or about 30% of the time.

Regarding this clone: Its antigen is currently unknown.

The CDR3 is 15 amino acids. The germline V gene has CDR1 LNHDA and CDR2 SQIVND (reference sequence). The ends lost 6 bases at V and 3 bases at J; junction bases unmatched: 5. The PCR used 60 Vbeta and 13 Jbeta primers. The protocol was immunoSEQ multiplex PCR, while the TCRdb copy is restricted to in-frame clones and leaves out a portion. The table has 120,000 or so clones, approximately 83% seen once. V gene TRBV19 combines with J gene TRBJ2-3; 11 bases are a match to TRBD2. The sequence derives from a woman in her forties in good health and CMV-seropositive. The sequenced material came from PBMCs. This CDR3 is CASRKSSGRTDTQYF. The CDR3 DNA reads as TGTGCCAGTAGGAAATCTAGCGGGAGGACAGATACGCAGTATTTT. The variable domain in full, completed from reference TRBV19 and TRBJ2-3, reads DGGITQSPKYLFRKEGQNVTLSCEQNLNHDAMYWYRQDPGQGLRLIYYSQIVNDFQKGDIAEGYSVSREKKESFPLTVTSAQKNPTAFYLCASRKSSGRTDTQYFGPGTRLTVL.